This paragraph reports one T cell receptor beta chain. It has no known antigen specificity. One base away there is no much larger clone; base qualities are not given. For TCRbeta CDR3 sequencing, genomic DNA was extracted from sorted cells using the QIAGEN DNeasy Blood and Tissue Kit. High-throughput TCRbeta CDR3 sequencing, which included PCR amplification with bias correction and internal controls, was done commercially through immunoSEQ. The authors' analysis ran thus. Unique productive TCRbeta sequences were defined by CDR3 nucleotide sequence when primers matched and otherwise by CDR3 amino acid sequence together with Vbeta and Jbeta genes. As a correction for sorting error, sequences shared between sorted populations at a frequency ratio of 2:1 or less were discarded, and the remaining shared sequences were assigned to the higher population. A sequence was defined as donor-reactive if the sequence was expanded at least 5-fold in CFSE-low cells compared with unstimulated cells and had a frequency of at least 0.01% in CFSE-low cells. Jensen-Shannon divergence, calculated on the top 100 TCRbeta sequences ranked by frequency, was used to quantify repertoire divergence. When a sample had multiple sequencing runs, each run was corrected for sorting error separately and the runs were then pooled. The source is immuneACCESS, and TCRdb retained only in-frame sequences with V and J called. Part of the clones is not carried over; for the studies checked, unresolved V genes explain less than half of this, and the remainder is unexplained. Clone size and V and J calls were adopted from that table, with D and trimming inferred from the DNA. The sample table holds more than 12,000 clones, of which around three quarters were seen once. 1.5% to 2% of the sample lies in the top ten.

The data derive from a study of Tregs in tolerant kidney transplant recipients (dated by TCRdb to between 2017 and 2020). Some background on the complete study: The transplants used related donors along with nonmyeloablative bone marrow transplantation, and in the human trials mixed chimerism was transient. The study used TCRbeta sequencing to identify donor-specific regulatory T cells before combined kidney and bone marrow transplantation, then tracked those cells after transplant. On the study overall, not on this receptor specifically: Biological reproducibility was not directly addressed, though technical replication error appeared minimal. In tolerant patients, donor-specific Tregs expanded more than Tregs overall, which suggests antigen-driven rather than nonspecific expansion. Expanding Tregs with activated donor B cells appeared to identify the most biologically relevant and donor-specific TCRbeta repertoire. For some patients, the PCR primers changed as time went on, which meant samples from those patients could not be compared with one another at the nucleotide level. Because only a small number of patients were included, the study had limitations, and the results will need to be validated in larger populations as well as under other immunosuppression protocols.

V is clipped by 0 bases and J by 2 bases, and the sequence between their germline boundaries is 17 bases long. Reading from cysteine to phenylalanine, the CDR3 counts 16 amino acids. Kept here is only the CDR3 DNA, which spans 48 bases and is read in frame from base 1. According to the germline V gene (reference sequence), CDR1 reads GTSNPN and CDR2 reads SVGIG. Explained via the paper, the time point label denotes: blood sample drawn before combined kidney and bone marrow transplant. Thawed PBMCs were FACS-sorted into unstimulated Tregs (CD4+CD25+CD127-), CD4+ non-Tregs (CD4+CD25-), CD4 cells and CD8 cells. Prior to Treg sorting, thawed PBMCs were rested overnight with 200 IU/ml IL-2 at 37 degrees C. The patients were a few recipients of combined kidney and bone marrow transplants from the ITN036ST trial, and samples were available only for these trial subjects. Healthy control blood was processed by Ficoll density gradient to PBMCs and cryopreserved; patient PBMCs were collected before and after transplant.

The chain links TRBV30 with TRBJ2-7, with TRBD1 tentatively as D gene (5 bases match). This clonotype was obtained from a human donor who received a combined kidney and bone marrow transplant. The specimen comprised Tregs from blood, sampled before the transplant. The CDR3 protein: CAWSVAPLTVPYEQYF. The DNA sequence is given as TGTGCCTGGAGTGTCGCACCCTTGACAGTTCCCTACGAGCAGTACTTC.